Listed here are 5 T cell receptor beta chains from one sample, sequenced in a study of T cell responses to AZD1222 COVID-19 vaccine. Sequencing was performed with immunoSEQ multiplex PCR; in TCRdb, only in-frame clones are kept and a portion is missing. Of 180,000 or so clones in the sample, about 90% were seen once. The sequences come from peripheral blood, collected 28 days after the second AZD1222 dose. Receptor source: an adult who received the AZD1222 COVID-19 vaccine.

This clone came up a few times. Distinct nucleotide sequences in the sample also encode this CDR3. The rearrangement uses TRBV6-1 and TRBJ2-6; 7 positions match TRBD1. The ends lost 1 base at V and 2 bases at J; junction bases unmatched: 2. Germline V gives CDR1 MNHNS, CDR2 SASEGT. The CDR3 is 16 amino acids. The CDR3 nucleotides are TGTGCCAGCAGTGAAGAAGGGGGCGCTGGGGCCAACGTCCTGACTTTC. Protein sequence: CASSEEGGAGANVLTF.

The gene calls are TRBV3-1 (or the pseudogene TRBV3-2) and TRBJ1-2; 7 bases align to TRBD1. The CDR3 runs to 15 residues. Germline V gene sequence: CDR1 LGHDT, CDR2 YNNKEL (reference sequence). The V and J ends lost 0 bases and 7 bases, in that order; junction bases with no gene match: 8. The CDR3 DNA follows: TGTGCCAGCAGCCAAGATGGACGACAGGGTGGTGGCTACACCTTC. Translated, it gives CASSQDGRQGGGYTF.

V usage is TRBV27 and J usage is TRBJ1-1, with 9 bases lining up with TRBD1. The germline V gene encodes CDR1 MNHEY and CDR2 SMNVEV (reference sequence). The trim removed 0 bases at V and 4 bases at J, leaving 6 bases unmatched. CDR3 length: 16 amino acids. CDR3 in amino acids: CASSLSTGGLGTEAFF. The CDR3 DNA reads as TGTGCCAGCAGTTTATCGACAGGGGGTTTGGGCACTGAAGCTTTCTTT.

The chain couples TRBV24-1 to TRBJ2-1; a possible D gene is TRBD2 (6 bases). Germline lookup yields CDR1 KGHDR and CDR2 SFDVKD. Trimming left V 1 base short and J 6 bases short, with 15 bases between. The length of the CDR3 is 16 residues. Here the CDR3 reads CATSDLGGSHGNEQFF. The CDR3 region has the DNA TGTGCCACCAGTGATTTAGGAGGGAGCCATGGCAATGAGCAGTTCTTC.

In regard to this clone: At one of its ends the junction is not consistent with the germline gene, which may arise from a read error. V is TRBV24-1 and J is TRBJ2-3; D may be TRBD1 or TRBD2 (6 bases each). Germline V CDR1 and CDR2: KGHDR, SFDVKD. The CDR3 consists of 17 residues. CDR3 DNA sequence: TGTGCCACCAGTGCCACGCCGTGGGGGGCAGCCACACATACGCAGTATTTT. This encodes CATSATPWGAATHTQYF.